This is a list of T cell receptor beta chains from one sample in a study of beta chain features in type 1 diabetes. The repertoire was sequenced with immunoSEQ multiplex PCR; TCRdb's copy has only in-frame clones and lacks some. Of about 400,000 clones in the sample, 10% to 15% were seen once. The sequenced sample consisted of naive CD4+ T cells from blood. Receptors were obtained from a man younger than 35 in good health. Both conserved end residues are part of each CDR3. The D gene is left open where the match is weak. Size is stated for part of the rows, as once, few or many counts, or as a class when the clone is expanded.

j_gene	v_gene	d_gene	abundance	CDR3aa	CDR3nt
TRBJ2-3	TRBV5-1	-	-	CASSLAADTQYF	TGCGCCAGCAGCTTGGCAGCAGATACGCAGTATTTT
TRBJ1-5	TRBV29-1	-	-	CSVGLGGTQHF	TGCAGCGTCGGACTGGGGGGGACCCAGCATTTT
TRBJ1-5	TRBV30	-	-	CAWSRAGNQPQHF	TGTGCCTGGAGTCGAGCGGGTAATCAGCCCCAGCATTTT
TRBJ1-4	TRBV30	TRBD1	-	CARGGTGDEKLFF	TGTGCCAGGGGGGGGACAGGGGATGAAAAACTGTTTTTT
TRBJ2-7	TRBV18	-	-	CASSPQGLHEQYF	TGTGCCAGCTCACCGCAGGGCCTCCACGAGCAGTACTTC
TRBJ2-7	TRBV5-1	-	-	CASSFQYEQYF	TGCGCCAGCAGCTTTCAGTACGAGCAGTACTTC
TRBJ2-2	TRBV28	-	few	CASSPKRLANTGELFF	TGTGCCAGCAGTCCTAAACGGTTAGCGAACACCGGGGAGCTGTTTTTT
TRBJ1-2	TRBV5-6	-	-	CASSPDSYGYTF	TGTGCCAGCAGCCCGGACAGTTATGGCTACACCTTC
TRBJ1-5	TRBV19	TRBD1	-	CASSISTGIWNQPQHF	TGTGCCAGTAGTATATCGACAGGGATATGGAATCAGCCCCAGCATTTT
TRBJ2-6	TRBV18	TRBD2	-	CASSPFGRGQSGANVLTF	TGTGCCAGCTCACCTTTCGGGAGGGGTCAATCTGGGGCCAACGTCCTGACTTTC
TRBJ2-1	TRBV7-2	-	-	CASSSGRDDEQFF	TGTGCCAGCAGCTCCGGGCGGGATGATGAGCAGTTCTTC
TRBJ1-3	TRBV4-3	-	-	CASSQEPSSGNTIYF	TGCGCCAGCAGTCAGGAACCGAGCTCTGGAAACACCATATATTTT
TRBJ1-2	TRBV28	-	few	CASSPLRTALLYGYTF	TGTGCCAGCAGCCCCTTGAGGACAGCACTCCTCTATGGCTACACCTTC
TRBJ2-5	TRBV7-2	TRBD2	few	CASSFGGETQYF	TGTGCCAGCAGCTTCGGGGGGGAGACCCAGTACTTC
TRBJ2-4	TRBV5-1	TRBD2	-	CASSLESGRGENIQYF	TGCGCCAGCAGCTTGGAGTCCGGGCGGGGGGAAAACATTCAGTACTTC
TRBJ2-5	TRBV7-2	TRBD2	-	CASSLSSGRHKETQYF	TGTGCCAGCAGCTTGAGTAGCGGGAGGCACAAAGAGACCCAGTACTTC
TRBJ1-5	TRBV28	TRBD1	few	CASSLRGQVNQPQHF	TGTGCCAGCAGTTTACGAGGACAGGTGAATCAGCCCCAGCATTTT
TRBJ1-4	TRBV4-2	-	-	CASSQEGAGEKLFF	TGTGCCAGCAGCCAAGAGGGGGCGGGTGAAAAACTGTTTTTT
TRBJ2-5	TRBV30	-	-	CAWSFRETQYF	TGTGCCTGGAGCTTCCGAGAGACCCAGTACTTC
TRBJ1-2	TRBV5-1	-	few	CASSLGGTVTSYGYTF	TGCGCCAGCAGCTTGGGCGGGACCGTGACCTCCTATGGCTACACCTTC
TRBJ2-1	TRBV19	-	few	CASSIGTQKNEQFF	TGTGCCAGTAGTATAGGGACACAGAAGAATGAGCAGTTCTTC
TRBJ1-1	TRBV6-5	-	-	CASSPPGLGNTEAFF	TGTGCCAGCAGCCCACCGGGACTTGGGAACACTGAAGCTTTCTTT
TRBJ2-7	TRBV28	-	few	CASSKAGDFSYEQYF	TGTGCCAGCAGCAAGGCTGGCGACTTTTCCTACGAGCAGTACTTC
TRBJ2-4	TRBV19	TRBD1	few	CASSTPTGRKNIQYF	TGTGCCAGTAGTACACCGACAGGGAGAAAAAACATTCAGTACTTC
TRBJ2-1	TRBV18	-	-	CASSPYADNEQFF	TGTGCCAGCTCCCCATACGCGGACAATGAGCAGTTCTTC
TRBJ1-2	TRBV11-2	-	-	CASSLGLDGYGYTF	TGTGCCAGCAGCTTAGGGCTAGACGGCTATGGCTACACCTTC
TRBJ2-5	TRBV9	-	-	CASSVAGEETQYF	TGTGCCAGCAGCGTAGCAGGGGAGGAGACCCAGTACTTC
TRBJ2-5	TRBV7-2	-	few	CASSGQLQETQYF	TGTGCCAGCAGCGGACAGCTCCAAGAGACCCAGTACTTC
TRBJ2-1	TRBV6-6	-	-	CASSYREVNEQFF	TGTGCCAGCAGTTACAGGGAGGTCAATGAGCAGTTCTTC
TRBJ2-2	TRBV5-1	TRBD1	-	CASLQGAGAGELFF	TGCGCCAGCCTTCAGGGGGCTGGAGCCGGGGAGCTGTTTTTT
TRBJ2-1	TRBV19	-	-	CASSEAGDEQFF	TGTGCCAGTAGTGAGGCCGGGGATGAGCAGTTCTTC
TRBJ2-7	TRBV28	TRBD1	-	CASSLGTGGEQYF	TGTGCCAGCAGTTTAGGGACAGGGGGCGAGCAGTACTTC
TRBJ1-1	TRBV6-5	-	-	CASIPPGGGTEAFF	TGTGCCAGCATCCCCCCGGGGGGGGGCACTGAAGCTTTCTTT
TRBJ2-7	TRBV18	-	-	CASSQNPPQGPLEQYF	TGTGCCAGCTCTCAGAACCCCCCCCAGGGGCCGCTGGAGCAGTACTTC
TRBJ2-5	TRBV7-2	-	-	CASSRSKPTQYF	TGTGCCAGCAGCCGGTCCAAACCGACCCAGTACTTC
TRBJ2-5	TRBV6-5	-	-	CASSYSTGTIQETQYF	TGTGCCAGCAGTTACTCGACTGGGACAATCCAAGAGACCCAGTACTTC
TRBJ2-3	TRBV7-2	TRBD2	few	CASSLVSGRAADTQYF	TGTGCCAGCAGCTTAGTATCCGGGAGGGCCGCAGATACGCAGTATTTT
TRBJ1-2	TRBV30	TRBD1	few	CAWTTGDAYGYTF	TGTGCCTGGACGACAGGGGACGCCTATGGCTACACCTTC
TRBJ2-7	TRBV5-1	-	few	CASSFRVSGAYEQYF	TGCGCCAGCAGCTTCCGAGTGAGCGGTGCCTACGAGCAGTACTTC
TRBJ1-1	TRBV30	-	-	CAWNAGGSNTEAFF	TGTGCCTGGAATGCGGGAGGGTCGAACACTGAAGCTTTCTTT